This is a list of T cell receptor beta chains from one sample in a study of blood T cell repertoires in COVID-19. TCRdb's table, derived via immunoSEQ multiplex PCR, lists solely in-frame clones and lacks some. The top ten clones hold more than 8.5% of a sample with 310,000 or so clones, approximately 86% of them seen once. The sequencing input was PBMCs or T cells enriched from blood (not recorded which). These receptors came from a woman aged 18-35 years who had recovered from COVID-19. Both conserved end residues are part of each CDR3. D genes are given only for firm matches. Size is stated for part of the rows, as once, few or many counts, or as a class when the clone is expanded.

cdr3_length	v_call	d_call	j_call	clone_size	cdr3_nt	cdr3_aa
13	TRBV9	TRBD2	TRBJ2-2	.	TGTGCCAGCAGCGGCGGGAGTGGCGGGGAGCTGTTTTTT	CASSGGSGGELFF
16	TRBV3-1/TRBV3-2	.	TRBJ1-5	few	TGTGCCAGCAGCCATTCCCCTCCCGGGGGCAATCAGCCCCAGCATTTT	CASSHSPPGGNQPQHF
16	TRBV6-1	.	TRBJ1-2	.	TGTGCCAGCAGTGAACTAGGGTTGGGAGTCTTCTATGGCTACACCTTC	CASSELGLGVFYGYTF
15	TRBV27	.	TRBJ2-3	.	TGTGCCAGCAGCCGAAGCAGAATCGGGGGAGATACGCAGTATTTT	CASSRSRIGGDTQYF
12	TRBV6-5	.	TRBJ1-2	.	TGTGCCAGCAAGGGGGAGAACTATGGCTACACCTTC	CASKGENYGYTF
13	TRBV28	.	TRBJ1-1	.	TGTGCCAGCAGTTTGGCAGGGTGGACTGAAGCTTTCTTT	CASSLAGWTEAFF
13	TRBV12-3/TRBV12-4	TRBD2	TRBJ2-5	few	TGTGCCAGCAGCTATAGCGGGAGTGAGACCCAGTACTTC	CASSYSGSETQYF
14	TRBV27	TRBD1	TRBJ1-4	.	TGTGCCAGCAGTTCCGGGACAGCGAATGAAAAACTGTTTTTT	CASSSGTANEKLFF
17	TRBV5-5	.	TRBJ1-1	.	TGTGCCAGCAGCTTGAAAGTAGGTACGGGACTTAACACTGAAGCTTTCTTT	CASSLKVGTGLNTEAFF
17	TRBV6-4	.	TRBJ1-1	.	TGTGCCAGCAGTGCTTCCAACACAGGGAGGGGGTACACTGAAGCTTTCTTT	CASSASNTGRGYTEAFF
16	TRBV5-6	.	TRBJ2-3	.	TGTGCCAGCAGCCAGCCTAGGGGACTTGGGACAGATACGCAGTATTTT	CASSQPRGLGTDTQYF
14	TRBV6-1	TRBD1	TRBJ2-7	.	TGTGCCAGCAGTGACGGACAGGGTTTCTACGAGCAGTACTTC	CASSDGQGFYEQYF
18	TRBV7-3	TRBD2	TRBJ2-3	.	TGTGCCAGCAGCTTAATCGGTCGAGGACTAGCGGCGTTAGATACGCAGTATTTT	CASSLIGRGLAALDTQYF
13	TRBV12-3/TRBV12-4	TRBD1	TRBJ1-2	.	TGTGCCAGCACCGGGGACAGGGAAAATGGCTACACCTTC	CASTGDRENGYTF
15	TRBV18	TRBD2	TRBJ2-3	.	TGTGCCAGCTCACCACGTAGCGGGAGCACAGATACGCAGTATTTT	CASSPRSGSTDTQYF
15	TRBV28	TRBD2	TRBJ2-7	.	TGTGCCAGCAGTCTCCGACTAGCGGGGACCTACGAGCAGTACTTC	CASSLRLAGTYEQYF
17	TRBV28	.	TRBJ1-3	.	TGTGCCAGCAGGTCTATCGACAGCTATAGCTCTGGAAACACCATATATTTT	CASRSIDSYSSGNTIYF
14	TRBV5-1	TRBD1	TRBJ1-2	.	TGCGCCAGCAGCGAGGGACAGGGGGCATTTGGCTACACCTTC	CASSEGQGAFGYTF
16	TRBV14	TRBD1	TRBJ1-2	few	TGTGCCAGCAGCCCTATCGGACAGGGGAGCAACTATGGCTACACCTTC	CASSPIGQGSNYGYTF
13	TRBV6-5	.	TRBJ1-2	.	TGTGCCAGCAGTTACTCGAGAGGGTATGGCTACACCTTC	CASSYSRGYGYTF
14	TRBV28	.	TRBJ1-1	.	TGTGCCAGCAGTTTGCCAGGGTTTATCACTGAAGCTTTCTTT	CASSLPGFITEAFF
16	TRBV4-3	.	TRBJ2-1	.	TGCGCCAGCAGCCAAGATCGGAGCGGAAGATACAATGAGCAGTTCTTC	CASSQDRSGRYNEQFF
14	TRBV10-2	.	TRBJ1-2	.	TGCGCCAGTTTCGATCTTCGGGCTAACTATGGCTACACCTTC	CASFDLRANYGYTF
13	TRBV9	.	TRBJ1-2	.	TGTGCCAGCAGCGTACAAGGGAGGAGCGGCTACACCTTC	CASSVQGRSGYTF
16	TRBV9	.	TRBJ1-4	.	TGTGCCAGCAGCGTAGGTCTACCGACAACTAATGAAAAACTGTTTTTT	CASSVGLPTTNEKLFF
13	TRBV6-5	TRBD1	TRBJ1-4	.	TGTGCCAGCAGCCAAGACAGGGACGAAAAACTGTTTTTT	CASSQDRDEKLFF
15	TRBV7-7	TRBD2	TRBJ2-3	.	TGTGCCAGCAGCTTGGGAGGGTCTGGCCCAGATACGCAGTATTTT	CASSLGGSGPDTQYF
14	TRBV2	TRBD1	TRBJ2-1	.	TGTGCCAGCAGTGGACTCGGACAGGCAAATGAGCAGTTCTTC	CASSGLGQANEQFF
14	TRBV30	TRBD1	TRBJ2-1	.	TGTGCCTGGGACAGGGGGATCGAATACAATGAGCAGTTCTTC	CAWDRGIEYNEQFF
14	TRBV6-1	.	TRBJ1-1	.	TGTGCCAGCAGTGAATCCTCCAGGGGAAATGAAGCTTTCTTT	CASSESSRGNEAFF
16	TRBV5-1	TRBD2	TRBJ2-7	.	TGCGCCAGCAGCGACCCTCTACTAGCGGGGGCCTACGAGCAGTACTTC	CASSDPLLAGAYEQYF
16	TRBV7-6	TRBD1	TRBJ2-7	.	TGTGCCAGCAGCTCATACCAAGAGGCAGGGGGACACGAGCAGTACTTC	CASSSYQEAGGHEQYF
15	TRBV9	.	TRBJ2-5	.	TGTGCCAGCAGCGTAGTCCCGGGGAGAAGTGAGACCCAGTACTTC	CASSVVPGRSETQYF
12	TRBV6-5	.	TRBJ1-1	.	TGTGCCAGCAGTTACTCGAGTACTGAAGCTTTCTTT	CASSYSSTEAFF
14	TRBV5-1	.	TRBJ1-5	.	TGCGCCAGCAGCCTTGGGTGGGGGGACCAGCCCCAGCATTTT	CASSLGWGDQPQHF
14	TRBV5-4	TRBD1	TRBJ1-6	.	TGTGCCAGCAGCGGGACAGGCGATAATTCACCCCTCCACTTT	CASSGTGDNSPLHF
15	TRBV5-6	.	TRBJ2-7	.	TGTGCCAGCAGCTGGGAGACAGGAGCTGAATACGAGCAGTACTTC	CASSWETGAEYEQYF
15	TRBV6-5	.	TRBJ1-4	.	TGTGCCAGCAGTCCCTCGACAGGACTTAATGAAAAACTGTTTTTT	CASSPSTGLNEKLFF
15	TRBV15	.	TRBJ2-1	once	TGTGCCACCAGCAGAGGCAGGGGACCAGACAATGAGCAGTTCTTC	CATSRGRGPDNEQFF
18	TRBV4-3	TRBD2	TRBJ2-7	.	TGCGCCAGCAGCCAAGCTGGTGGGGAGGGGCTAGCGGGAGATCGGCAGTACTTC	CASSQAGGEGLAGDRQYF
12	TRBV7-8	.	TRBJ2-7	.	TGTGCCAGCACCCCATCGGGTAGTTTGCAGTACTTC	CASTPSGSLQYF
14	TRBV19	.	TRBJ2-5	.	TGTGCCAGTAGTCAGGTTGTGCTCCAAGAGACCCAGTACTTC	CASSQVVLQETQYF
12	TRBV25-1	TRBD1	TRBJ1-2	few	TGTGCCAGCAGGGACTCAGGGGGCGGCTACACCTTC	CASRDSGGGYTF
13	TRBV9	TRBD2	TRBJ2-1	.	TGTGCCAGCAGCCTAGCGGGAGGGACTGAGCAGTTCTTC	CASSLAGGTEQFF
14	TRBV9	.	TRBJ2-2	.	TGTGCCAGCAGCGGGACAGTGGTAACCGGGGAGCTGTTTTTT	CASSGTVVTGELFF
14	TRBV11-1	.	TRBJ2-2	.	TGTGCCAGCAGCTCTACTCGGGGTTCCGGGGAGCTGTTTTTT	CASSSTRGSGELFF
13	TRBV7-2	.	TRBJ1-4	.	TGTGCCAGCAGCGCGACTTATAATGAAAAACTGTTTTTT	CASSATYNEKLFF
14	TRBV2	TRBD1	TRBJ1-4	.	TGTGCCAGCAGCTGGACAGGGGAGCAGGAAAAACTGTTTTTT	CASSWTGEQEKLFF
15	TRBV7-2	TRBD2	TRBJ2-5	.	TGTGCCAGCAGCCTCCTTAGCGGGGAGCAAGAGACCCAGTACTTC	CASSLLSGEQETQYF
15	TRBV9	.	TRBJ1-4	once	TGTGCCAGCAGCGCCGGGGGGGATGCTAATGAAAAACTGTTTTTT	CASSAGGDANEKLFF
14	TRBV7-9	TRBD1	TRBJ1-2	.	TGTGCCAGCAGCAACATCCGGGACAGGGGGGGTTTCGCCTTC	CASSNIRDRGGFAF
14	TRBV18	TRBD2	TRBJ2-7	.	TGTGCCAGCTCACCCCTAGCGGGGACCTACGAGCAGTACTTC	CASSPLAGTYEQYF
16	TRBV9	.	TRBJ2-5	.	TGTGCCAGCAGCGTAGGGGCGGGATCGTACCAAGAGACCCAGTACTTC	CASSVGAGSYQETQYF
14	TRBV6-5	.	TRBJ2-3	.	TGTGCCAGCACCGGGACTCACTCCACAGATACGCAGTATTTT	CASTGTHSTDTQYF